The rows below give T cell receptor beta chains drawn from one sample of a study of T cells after yellow fever vaccination. Using its own MiXCR run on the 5' RACE reads, TCRdb lists one record per CDR3 protein. The sample lists roughly 120,000 distinct CDR3 sequences, roughly 6.8% occurring once. The source was CD4+ T cells sorted from PBMCs, collected about 49 days after the first yellow fever vaccination. These receptors came from a man aged 18 to 29 who received the YFV17D yellow fever vaccine. Both conserved end residues are part of each CDR3. Fields, in order: V gene, D gene, clone size, J gene, CDR3 protein, CDR3 DNA. The D gene is left open where the match is weak. Clone sizes are given selectively: once, few, many, or a class where the clone is expanded.

>TRBV12-3/TRBV12-4|NA|many|TRBJ2-1
CASSSGTQTEQFF
TGTGCCAGCAGTTCCGGGACGCAAACGGAGCAGTTCTTC
>TRBV4-1|NA|many|TRBJ1-6
CASSQDHPGLHSPLHF
TGCGCCAGCAGCCAAGATCACCCGGGGTTACATTCACCCCTCCACTTT
>TRBV6-2/TRBV6-3|TRBD1|many|TRBJ1-1
CASRGRGSRDEAFF
TGTGCCAGCCGGGGCAGGGGGTCGCGTGATGAAGCTTTCTTT
>TRBV7-2|NA|many|TRBJ2-5
CASSLRGGSQETQYF
TGTGCCAGCAGCTTAAGGGGGGGGTCCCAAGAGACCCAGTACTTC
>TRBV30|NA|few|TRBJ2-1
CASPSVGNEQFF
TGTGCCTCGCCCTCGGTGGGCAATGAGCAGTTCTTC
>TRBV7-2|NA|many|TRBJ2-5
CASSLVLQLETQYF
TGTGCCAGCAGCTTAGTCCTACAGTTGGAGACCCAGTACTTC
>TRBV12-3/TRBV12-4|NA|many|TRBJ1-2
CASSSGSGGYGYTF
TGTGCCAGCAGTTCTGGGTCTGGGGGCTATGGCTACACCTTC
>TRBV30|NA|many|TRBJ2-5
CAWSVLSREETQYF
TGTGCCTGGAGTGTACTTTCCCGGGAAGAGACCCAGTACTTC
>TRBV29-1|NA|many|TRBJ1-6
CSVGQGNSPLHF
TGCAGCGTTGGTCAGGGCAATTCACCCCTCCACTTT
>TRBV25-1|NA|many|TRBJ2-2
CASSDLQGPRTGELFF
TGTGCCAGCAGTGATCTACAGGGCCCTAGGACCGGGGAGCTGTTTTTT
>TRBV20-1|NA|many|TRBJ2-2
CSAPQTRAGELFF
TGCAGTGCTCCACAGACAAGGGCCGGGGAGCTGTTTTTT
>TRBV6-5|TRBD2|NA|TRBJ2-1
CAISYYQTSGSYNEQFF
TGTGCCATCAGTTACTATCAGACTAGCGGCTCCTACAATGAGCAGTTCTTC
>TRBV12-3/TRBV12-4|TRBD2|many|TRBJ2-1
CASRGLADSSYNEQFF
TGTGCCAGCAGGGGACTAGCGGACAGCTCCTACAATGAGCAGTTCTTC
>TRBV7-9|NA|many|TRBJ2-3
CASSPDTQYF
TGTGCCAGCAGCCCCGATACGCAGTATTTT
>TRBV30|TRBD2|NA|TRBJ2-3
CAWSRLAGTDTQYF
TGTGCCTGGAGTAGACTAGCGGGCACAGATACGCAGTATTTT
>TRBV12-3/TRBV12-4|TRBD1|many|TRBJ2-7
CASRRTQGAGEQYF
TGTGCCAGCAGGCGAACTCAGGGGGCTGGCGAGCAGTACTTC
>TRBV20-1|NA|many|TRBJ2-5
CSARSAELNQETQYF
TGCAGTGCTAGGAGCGCGGAACTCAACCAAGAGACCCAGTACTTC
>TRBV7-2|TRBD1|many|TRBJ1-2
CASSLARGLVGYTF
TGTGCCAGCAGCTTAGCGAGGGGGCTGGTAGGCTACACCTTC
>TRBV4-1|TRBD1|NA|TRBJ1-4
CASSKAGTGAEKLFF
TGCGCCAGCAGCAAAGCCGGGACAGGGGCTGAAAAACTGTTTTTT
>TRBV24-1|NA|many|TRBJ2-3
CATSRPSRDTQYF
TGTGCCACCAGTCGTCCTTCGAGAGATACGCAGTATTTT
>TRBV12-3/TRBV12-4|NA|many|TRBJ2-1
CASRRELDEQFF
TGTGCCAGCAGGCGAGAGTTGGATGAGCAGTTCTTC
>TRBV5-1|NA|few|TRBJ1-2
CASKPGGPDDGYTF
TGCGCCAGCAAACCGGGCGGGCCGGACGACGGCTACACCTTC
>TRBV5-1|NA|NA|TRBJ1-5
CASSQQGGLNQPQHF
TGCGCCAGCAGCCAGCAAGGAGGACTCAATCAGCCCCAGCATTTT
>TRBV9|NA|many|TRBJ2-3
CASGRYTDTQYF
TGTGCCAGCGGCCGATACACAGATACGCAGTATTTT
>TRBV20-1|TRBD1|many|TRBJ2-1
CSAFYTGTGDWEQFF
TGCAGTGCTTTTTATACCGGGACAGGGGATTGGGAGCAGTTCTTC
>TRBV7-2|NA|many|TRBJ2-1
CASSLSLTAVGGYNEQFF
TGTGCCAGCAGCTTATCGTTGACAGCTGTTGGTGGGTACAATGAGCAGTTCTTC
>TRBV20-1|NA|many|TRBJ2-3
CSARDPRSTDTQYF
TGCAGTGCTAGAGATCCACGGAGCACAGATACGCAGTATTTT
>TRBV19|NA|many|TRBJ2-2
CASSIQGTGELFF
TGTGCCAGTAGTATCCAGGGGACCGGGGAGCTGTTTTTT
>TRBV20-1|NA|many|TRBJ2-5
CSAPTRRETQYF
TGCAGTGCCCCGACTCGTCGGGAGACCCAGTACTTC
>TRBV4-3|TRBD1|many|TRBJ1-4
CASSQESLGQGNEKLFF
TGCGCCAGCAGCCAAGAAAGTCTGGGACAGGGTAATGAAAAACTGTTTTTT
>TRBV20-1|NA|many|TRBJ2-5
CSAVQGLETQYF
TGCAGTGCTGTCCAGGGGCTAGAGACCCAGTACTTC
>TRBV20-1|TRBD1|many|TRBJ1-1
CSARDLNRGYEDEAFF
TGCAGTGCTAGAGATCTAAACAGGGGGTACGAGGATGAAGCTTTCTTT
>TRBV4-2|TRBD2|few|TRBJ2-5
CASSHGTSGGKETQYF
TGTGCCAGCAGCCACGGGACTAGCGGGGGGAAAGAGACCCAGTACTTC
>TRBV7-2|NA|many|TRBJ2-3
CASSSLAGDTQYF
TGTGCCAGCAGCTCCTTAGCCGGCGATACGCAGTATTTT
>TRBV6-6|NA|few|TRBJ1-2
CASRAQGSYGYTF
TGTGCCAGCAGAGCCCAGGGTTCCTATGGCTACACCTTC
>TRBV3-1|TRBD2|NA|TRBJ2-3
CASSQGRGTTSGGAADTQYF
TGTGCCAGCAGCCAGGGTCGAGGGACTACTAGCGGGGGGGCCGCAGATACGCAGTATTTT
>TRBV7-2|TRBD1|many|TRBJ1-2
CASSYRTGQGNYGYTF
TGTGCCAGCAGCTACAGAACGGGACAGGGGAACTATGGCTACACCTTC
>TRBV20-1|NA|many|TRBJ1-5
CSVGRLSNQPQHF
TGCAGTGTTGGGAGGTTGAGCAATCAGCCCCAGCATTTT
>TRBV4-3|NA|many|TRBJ1-2
CASSQEISVTTNYGYTF
TGCGCCAGCAGCCAGGAGATCTCAGTAACAACTAACTATGGCTACACCTTC
>TRBV11-2|NA|NA|TRBJ2-4
CASSLDGGGLAKNIQYF
TGTGCCAGCAGCTTAGACGGGGGTGGGTTAGCCAAAAACATTCAGTACTTC
>TRBV6-2/TRBV6-3|NA|NA|TRBJ1-5
CASSPGPGGGNQPQHF
TGTGCCAGCAGTCCTGGCCCGGGGGGAGGCAATCAGCCCCAGCATTTT
>TRBV20-1|TRBD2|many|TRBJ2-1
CSATGGRYNEQFF
TGCAGTGCTACGGGGGGGCGCTACAATGAGCAGTTCTTC
>TRBV4-1|NA|many|TRBJ1-4
CASSLGPTTNEKLFF
TGCGCCAGCAGCCTCGGCCCAACAACTAATGAAAAACTGTTTTTT
>TRBV5-1|NA|many|TRBJ2-3
CASRGLRTDTQYF
TGCGCCAGCCGGGGACTCCGCACAGATACGCAGTATTTT
>TRBV7-3|TRBD1|many|TRBJ1-1
CASSRRQGSEAFF
TGTGCCAGCAGCCGAAGACAGGGCTCTGAAGCTTTCTTT
>TRBV5-1|TRBD2|many|TRBJ2-2
CASSRTSGGARAGELFF
TGCGCCAGCAGCCGGACTAGCGGGGGGGCCCGAGCCGGGGAGCTGTTTTTT
>TRBV24-1|NA|many|TRBJ1-1
CATSSGGPDAFF
TGTGCCACCAGTTCAGGTGGGCCTGATGCTTTCTTT
>TRBV6-1|NA|NA|TRBJ2-3
CASGSRSFTDTQYF
TGTGCCAGCGGATCACGGTCTTTCACAGATACGCAGTATTTT
>TRBV6-6|NA|many|TRBJ2-5
CASSFWRETQYF
TGTGCCAGCAGTTTTTGGAGAGAGACCCAGTACTTC
>TRBV6-2/TRBV6-3|NA|NA|TRBJ2-1
CASSLPPRYNEQFF
TGTGCCAGCAGTCTCCCGCCTCGTTACAATGAGCAGTTCTTC
>TRBV9|TRBD2|many|TRBJ2-3
CASSPGLAGGRRYTDTQYF
TGTGCCAGCAGCCCGGGACTAGCGGGGGGTCGAAGATACACAGATACGCAGTATTTT
>TRBV20-1|NA|many|TRBJ2-3
CSATGGHTDTQYF
TGCAGTGCAACGGGGGGCCACACAGATACGCAGTATTTT
>TRBV7-9|TRBD1|many|TRBJ1-4
CASSSSQGLGEKLFF
TGTGCCAGCAGCTCCTCACAGGGGTTAGGTGAAAAACTGTTTTTT
>TRBV19|NA|few|TRBJ2-2
CASSEMHTGELFF
TGTGCCAGTAGTGAGATGCACACCGGGGAGCTGTTTTTT
>TRBV10-2|NA|many|TRBJ2-3
CASSDNLGVYTDTQYF
TGCGCCAGCAGTGATAACTTGGGGGTTTACACAGATACGCAGTATTTT